This TCR beta chain was sequenced for a study of OX40 agonist ivuxolimab in advanced cancers. Clones were sequenced by immunoSEQ multiplex PCR, and TCRdb holds only the in-frame ones, with some missing. The data contain about 90,000 clones, more than 75% of them seen just once; the ten biggest clones take up 0.25% to 0.35%. Germline V gives CDR1 KGHSH, CDR2 LQKENI. This CDR3 has 14 amino acids. Trimming pared 4 bases from V and 0 bases from J, leaving 9 bases between. Anyone with autoimmune disease history or systemic immunosuppression was excluded. Worth noting for this clone: Its antigen is not known.

Points from the study as a whole: CD8+ T cells were the subset that, on average, had more expanded clones than CD4+.

Specimen: CD4+ or CD8+ T cells sorted from blood, collected in a trial of the OX40 agonist ivuxolimab. The chain joins TRBV18 to TRBJ2-5; D uncertain. This receptor was obtained from an adult with an advanced solid tumor such as melanoma, head and neck, liver or kidney cancer. The CDR3, as DNA: TGTGCCAGCTCACTGGCAACCCACCAAGAGACCCAGTACTTC. It translates to CASSLATHQETQYF. Full variable domain (outside the CDR3, taken from reference TRBV18 and TRBJ2-5): NAGVMQNPRHLVRRRGQEARLRCSPMKGHSHVYWYRQLPEEGLKFMVYLQKENIIDESGMPKERFSAEFPKEGPSILRIQQVVRGDSAAYFCASSLATHQETQYFGPGTRLLVL.